The sample holds many counts of the clone carrying this TCR beta chain. The CDR3 is 14 amino acids. Germline V gives CDR1 MRHNA, CDR2 SNTAGT. V gave up 8 bases and J gave up 3 bases, with 14 bases separating them. This sample is drawn from a study of CD8 T cells in ankylosing spondylitis. MiXCR, applied by TCRdb to the 5' RACE reads, yields one record per CDR3 protein. The data hold 200,000 to 250,000 distinct CDR3 sequences, with more than 9% observed a single time. This chain connects TRBV6-4 to TRBJ2-1; TRBD2 might be the D (5 bases). Sequencing was done on a sample of blood, either unsorted or a sorted T cell fraction (not recorded which). The clonotype originates from a male donor with ankylosing spondylitis or in good health (not recorded which). CDR3 region: CASSSGKDYNEQFF. In nucleotides, the CDR3 is TGTGCCAGCTCCTCCGGGAAAGACTACAATGAGCAGTTCTTC.